This TCR beta chain originates from a study of shared clonotypes between healthy human individuals. Profiling relied on immunoSEQ multiplex PCR, and the TCRdb table lists in-frame clones only, not all of them. The sample records a few million clones, 85% to 95% being singletons. V was pared by 0 bases and J by 3 bases, with 10 bases between. The CDR3 contains 14 residues. Per the germline V gene, CDR1 is SGHRS and CDR2 is YFSETQ. Notes on this clone: Its matching antigen is unknown.

Study-level points and caveats: Among donors, the sharing of clonotypes was expected to be influenced by sequencing depth. Roughly 5% of naive CD4 clonotypes were common to four donors. The study found lower generation probabilities in non-shared clonotypes than in those shared by all four donors.

Only Caucasian adults living in Nashville, Tennessee served as donors. Input material: naive CD4+ T cells from PBMCs. As to subset: CD45RA+ positively selected. This chain uses TRBV5-1 with TRBJ2-7; D not resolved. The source is a young man in good health. Some clones in this sample may be carry-over from other donors' samples. The CDR3 loop is CASSLDIQYYEQYF. CDR3 in DNA: TGCGCCAGCAGCTTGGACATCCAATACTACGAGCAGTACTTC.